This T cell receptor beta chain is from a study of blood T cell repertoires in COVID-19. Trimming took 0 bases from V and 8 from J, leaving 16 bases between them. Germline V gene sequence: CDR1 KGHSH, CDR2 LQKENI. The CDR3 covers 16 residues. TCRdb's copy holds only in-frame clones and misses some; the assay was immunoSEQ multiplex PCR. The sample lists around 100,000 clones; approximately 90% were seen once. The V and J genes are TRBV18 and TRBJ1-4; D gene unclear. The receptor comes from a human donor with active COVID-19. The donor label of this sample is uncertain. Sequencing was done on a sample of peripheral blood. The chain's CDR3 is CASSPPALRPREKLFF. The DNA for the CDR3 is TGTGCCAGCTCACCACCTGCGTTGAGGCCAAGAGAAAAACTGTTTTTT. The whole variable domain, remainder taken from reference TRBV18 and TRBJ1-4, is NAGVMQNPRHLVRRRGQEARLRCSPMKGHSHVYWYRQLPEEGLKFMVYLQKENIIDESGMPKERFSAEFPKEGPSILRIQQVVRGDSAAYFCASSPPALRPREKLFFGSGTQLSVL.